This TCR beta chain appears in the sequencing data of a study of beta chain features in type 1 diabetes. This CDR3 comprises 18 residues. Losses at the gene ends were 2 bases for V and 0 bases for J; bases not matched to a gene: 9. CDR1 is MDHEN, CDR2 SYDVKM, per germline. Blood was collected once per donor into heparin, averaging approximately 0.11 L. The whole isolated RNA underwent reverse transcription, so sequencing captured expressed TCRB transcripts. Only in-frame clones appear in the TCRdb table, and some are missing; sequencing was by immunoSEQ multiplex PCR. This table holds under 400,000 clones, around an eighth found once.

The receptor was isolated from a man younger than 30 in good health. The rearrangement links TRBV28 to TRBJ2-4; 8 bases are a match to TRBD2. The sample consisted of naive CD4+ T cells from blood. The CDR3: CASSLGSGGLLAKNIQYF. CDR3 nucleotides: TGTGCCAGCAGTTTAGGGTCGGGGGGGCTGCTAGCCAAAAACATTCAGTACTTC.